This note documents a single T cell receptor beta chain sequence. Its antigen is still unknown. Base-call qualities are not available, and no considerably larger clone is one nucleotide away. TCRbeta CDR3 regions were amplified from genomic DNA using the immunoSEQ Assay, a bias-controlled multiplex PCR. The original methods were these. The number of nucleated cells in each sample was estimated by amplification of reference gene primers within the assay. To quantify the absolute abundance of each unique TCRbeta CDR3 rearrangement, sequence reads were collapsed and filtered. For each sample, productive Simpson clonality was calculated as the square root of Simpson's diversity index across productive rearrangements. Here the immuneACCESS table is served through TCRdb, limited to in-frame sequences with V and J called. Missing clones are a known gap in these copies; in checked studies unresolved V genes cover under half, and the rest lacks a known reason. D and trimming were read from the DNA, whereas the V and J calls and clone size are those reported in that table. Here the sample has 140,000 to 150,000 clones; about 80% occur a single time. Of the sample, over 15% is held by the ten largest clones.

Collaborating institutions collected whole blood in K2EDTA tubes following their own protocols. Collaborator samples were shipped for TCRbeta analysis as frozen whole blood, isolated PBMCs, or DNA extracted from either sample type. The CDR3, cysteine through phenylalanine, is 17 amino acids long. CDR3 DNA is the only sequence kept; it has 51 bases, read in frame from the first base. Taken from the germline V gene, the CDR1 and CDR2 loops are SGHAT and FQNNGV. At the junction V is shortened by 2 bases and J by 0 bases; bases outside the gene matches: 9. This record comes from a study of blood T cell repertoires in COVID-19 (TCRdb year 2020). The study in broad terms: The collaborator samples originated in the United States, Italy and Spain and spanned the acute and convalescent phases of COVID-19. The material from the prospective study consisted of cDNA or gDNA derived from T cells, B-cell-depleted T cells, or PBMCs. The dataset comprised deeply sampled blood TCRbeta repertoires from subjects exposed to, actively infected with, or recovered from COVID-19. The repertoires were released in a freely available public database meant as a resource for research on the immune response to SARS-CoV-2. The samples were drawn from the first 160 participants of the ongoing ImmuneRACE study and from some 1,300 subjects provided by 6 global collaborators. Nearly every sample came with metadata listing a de-identified subject ID, COVID-19 status, age in years and sex. Where available, HLA class I and class II types were taken from metadata supplied by the sample provider and were not determined by assay-based typing. General findings and caveats noted by the study authors: The amount of clinical and demographic metadata varied by source and participant and was provided uncurated.

Sequencing used peripheral blood. The sequence was obtained from a man aged 45 to 65 with acute or convalescent COVID-19. The sequence links TRBV11-2 to TRBJ1-2, and 7 bases in between align with TRBD1. The bases read TGTGCCAGCAGCTTATATACCGGGACAGCAGCTAACTATGGCTACACCTTC. This sequence encodes CASSLYTGTAANYGYTF.